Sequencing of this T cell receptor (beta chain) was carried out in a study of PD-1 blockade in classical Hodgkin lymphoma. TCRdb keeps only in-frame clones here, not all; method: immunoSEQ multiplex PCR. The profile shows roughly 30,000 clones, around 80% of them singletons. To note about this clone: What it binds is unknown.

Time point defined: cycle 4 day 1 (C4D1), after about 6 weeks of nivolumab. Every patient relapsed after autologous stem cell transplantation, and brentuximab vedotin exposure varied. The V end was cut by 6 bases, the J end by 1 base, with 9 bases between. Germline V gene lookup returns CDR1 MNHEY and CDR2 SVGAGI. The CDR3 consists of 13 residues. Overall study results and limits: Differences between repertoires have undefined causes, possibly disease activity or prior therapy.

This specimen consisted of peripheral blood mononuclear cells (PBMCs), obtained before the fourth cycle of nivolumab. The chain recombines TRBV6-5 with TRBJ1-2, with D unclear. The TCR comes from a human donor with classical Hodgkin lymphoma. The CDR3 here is CASSLGFNYGYTF. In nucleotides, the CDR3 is TGTGCCAGCAGCCTTGGCTTTAACTATGGCTACACCTTC.